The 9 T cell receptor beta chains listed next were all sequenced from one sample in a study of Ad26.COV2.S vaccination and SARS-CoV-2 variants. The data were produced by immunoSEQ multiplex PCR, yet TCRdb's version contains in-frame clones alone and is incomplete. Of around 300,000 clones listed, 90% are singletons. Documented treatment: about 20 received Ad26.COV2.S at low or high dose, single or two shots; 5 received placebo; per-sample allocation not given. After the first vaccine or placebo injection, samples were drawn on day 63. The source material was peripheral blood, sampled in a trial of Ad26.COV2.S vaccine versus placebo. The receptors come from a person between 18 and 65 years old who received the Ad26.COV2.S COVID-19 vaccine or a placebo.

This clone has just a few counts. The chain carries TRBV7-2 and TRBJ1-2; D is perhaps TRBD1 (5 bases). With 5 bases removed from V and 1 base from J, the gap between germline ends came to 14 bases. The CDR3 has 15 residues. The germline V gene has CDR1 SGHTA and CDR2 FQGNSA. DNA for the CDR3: TGTGCCAGCAGCCCAGGGAGGTCTTTTAACTATGGCTACACCTTC. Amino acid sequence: CASSPGRSFNYGYTF.

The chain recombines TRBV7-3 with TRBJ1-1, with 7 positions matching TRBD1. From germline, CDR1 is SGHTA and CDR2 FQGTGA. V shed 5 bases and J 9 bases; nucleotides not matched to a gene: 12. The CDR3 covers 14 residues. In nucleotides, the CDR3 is TGTGCCAGCAGCATCGGTCCGGGACAGACTAAAGCTTTCTTT. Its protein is CASSIGPGQTKAFF.

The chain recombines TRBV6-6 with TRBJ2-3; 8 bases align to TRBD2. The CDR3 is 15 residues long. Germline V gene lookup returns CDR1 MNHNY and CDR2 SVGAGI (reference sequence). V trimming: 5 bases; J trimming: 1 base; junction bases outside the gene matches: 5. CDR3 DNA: TGTGCCAGCAGTGGGAGCGGGGGCGGCACAGATACGCAGTATTTT. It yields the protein CASSGSGGGTDTQYF.

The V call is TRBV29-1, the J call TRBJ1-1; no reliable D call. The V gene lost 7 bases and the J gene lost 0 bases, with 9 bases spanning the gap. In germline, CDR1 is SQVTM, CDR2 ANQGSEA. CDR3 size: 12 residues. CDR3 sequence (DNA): TGCAGCGCTGGCGGACTGAACACTGAAGCTTTCTTT. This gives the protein CSAGGLNTEAFF.

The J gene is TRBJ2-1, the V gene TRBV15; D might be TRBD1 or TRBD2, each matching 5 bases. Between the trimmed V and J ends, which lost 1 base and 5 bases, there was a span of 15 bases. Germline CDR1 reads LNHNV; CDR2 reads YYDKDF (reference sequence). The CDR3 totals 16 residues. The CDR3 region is CATSRGTQGANNEQFF. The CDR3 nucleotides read TGTGCCACCAGCAGAGGGACGCAGGGAGCAAACAATGAGCAGTTCTTC.

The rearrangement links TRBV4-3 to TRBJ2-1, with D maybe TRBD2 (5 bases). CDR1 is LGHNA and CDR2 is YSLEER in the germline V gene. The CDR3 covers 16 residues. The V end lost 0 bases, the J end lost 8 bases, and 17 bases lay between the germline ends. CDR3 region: CASSQDHGPLAYEQFF. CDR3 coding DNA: TGCGCCAGCAGCCAAGATCATGGTCCCCTAGCTTATGAGCAGTTCTTC.

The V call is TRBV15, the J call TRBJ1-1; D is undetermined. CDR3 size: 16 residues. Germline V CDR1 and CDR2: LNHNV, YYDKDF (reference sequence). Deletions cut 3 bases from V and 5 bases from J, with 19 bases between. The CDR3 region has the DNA TGTGCCACCAGCAGCACACAAACAAACCTGGATACTGAAGCTTTCTTT. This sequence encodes CATSSTQTNLDTEAFF.

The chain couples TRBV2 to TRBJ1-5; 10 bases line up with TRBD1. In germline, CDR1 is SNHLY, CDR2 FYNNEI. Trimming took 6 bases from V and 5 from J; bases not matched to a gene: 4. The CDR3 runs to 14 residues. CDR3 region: CASRADRGYQPQHF. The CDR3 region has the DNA TGTGCCAGCAGGGCGGACAGGGGGTATCAGCCCCAGCATTTT. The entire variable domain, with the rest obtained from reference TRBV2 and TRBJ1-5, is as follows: EPEVTQTPSHQVTQMGQEVILRCVPISNHLYFYWYRQILGQKVEFLVSFYNNEISEKSEIFDDQFSVERPDGSNFTLKIRSTKLEDSAMYFCASRADRGYQPQHFGDGTRLSIL.

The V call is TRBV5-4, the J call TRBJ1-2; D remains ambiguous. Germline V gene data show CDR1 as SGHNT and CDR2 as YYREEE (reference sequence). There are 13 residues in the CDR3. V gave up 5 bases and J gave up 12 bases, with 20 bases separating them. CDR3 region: CASRARSYPTDTF. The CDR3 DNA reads TGTGCCAGCAGGGCCAGGTCCTACCCGACGGACACCTTC.